This entry lists 28 T cell receptor beta chains sequenced from one sample in a study of blood T cell repertoires in COVID-19. Clones were sequenced by immunoSEQ multiplex PCR, and TCRdb holds only the in-frame ones, with some missing. Of more than 200,000 clones listed, about nine tenths are singletons. What was sequenced was peripheral blood. The source is a man aged 45 to 65 with COVID-19, enrolled during active disease.

The chain combines TRBV12-3 or TRBV12-4 with TRBJ2-7, with 8 bases aligning to TRBD1. Germline trimming cut 6 bases from V and 5 bases from J; bases unmatched to any gene: 6. The CDR3 consists of 13 residues. CDR3 sequence: CASSRTGTNEQYF. The CDR3 DNA reads as TGTGCCAGCAGCAGGACAGGGACGAACGAGCAGTACTTC.

The rearrangement uses TRBV27 and TRBJ2-2; 11 bases fit TRBD2. Losses at the gene ends were 1 base for V and 6 bases for J; bases not matched to a gene: 10. This CDR3 is 18 amino acids long. Germline V gene lookup returns CDR1 MNHEY and CDR2 SMNVEV (reference sequence). In nucleotides, the CDR3 is TGTGCCAGCAGTTTATTTTACATTAGCGGGGGGGTTCCCGGGGAGCTGTTTTTT. Translated: CASSLFYISGGVPGELFF.

The chain employs TRBV5-1 and TRBJ1-2, with a possible D match to TRBD1 (6 bases). CDR3 length: 13 amino acids. Germline loops: CDR1 SGHRS, CDR2 YFSETQ. The V gene lost 4 bases and the J gene lost 8 bases, with 15 bases spanning the gap. In DNA, the CDR3 is TGCGCCAGCAGCCAAAACGGGGACATCGGCTACACCTTC. Protein product: CASSQNGDIGYTF.

The rearrangement uses TRBV25-1 and TRBJ2-5; 9 bases line up with TRBD1. The CDR3 contains 14 residues. Germline V gene data show CDR1 as MGHDK and CDR2 as SYGVNS. After removal of 3 bases from V and 5 bases from J, the junction contained 4 bases not matched to a gene. Here the CDR3 reads CASSDYRGLETQYF. CDR3 nucleotides: TGTGCCAGCAGTGATTACAGGGGGCTGGAGACCCAGTACTTC.

This chain joins TRBV5-4 and TRBJ2-5; 16 nucleotides agree with TRBD2. Trimming at V came to 4 bases and at J to 0 bases, leaving 3 bases not matched to a gene. The CDR3 totals 17 residues. From germline, CDR1 is SGHNT and CDR2 YYREEE (reference sequence). CDR3 in amino acids: CASSKGLAGGYQETQYF. CDR3 DNA: TGTGCCAGCAGCAAGGGACTAGCGGGGGGGTACCAAGAGACCCAGTACTTC.

V gene TRBV5-1 combines with J gene TRBJ2-1; D might be TRBD2 (5 bases). Trimming cost V 0 bases and J 8 bases, with 15 bases left between them. Per germline, CDR1 SGHRS and CDR2 YFSETQ. The CDR3 extends over 15 amino acids. The CDR3 bases are TGCGCCAGCAGCTTGGATAGCGAGACCTTCGATGAGCAGTTCTTC. It translates to CASSLDSETFDEQFF.

A single count supports this clone. Here the CDR3 reads CASSPPGQDNEKLFF. CDR3 nucleotide sequence: TGTGCCAGCTCACCACCGGGACAGGATAATGAAAAACTGTTTTTT. J is TRBJ1-4 and V is TRBV18; 8 bases align to TRBD1. This CDR3 is built from 15 residues. The J segment lost 4 bases and the V segment lost 0 bases, leaving 1 base of the junction unmatched. CDR1 is KGHSH and CDR2 is LQKENI in the germline V gene.

The chain joins TRBV4-3 to TRBJ1-1, with 7 bases that match TRBD1. CDR1 and CDR2 (germline): LGHNA, YSLEER. The CDR3 consists of 15 residues. After removal of 3 bases from V and 0 bases from J, the junction contained 4 bases not matched to a gene. CDR3 sequence: CASSQNRGLNTEAFF. The CDR3 region has the DNA TGCGCCAGCAGCCAGAACAGGGGCCTGAACACTGAAGCTTTCTTT.

This sequence joins TRBV9 and TRBJ2-3; TRBD1 might be the D (5 bases). The CDR3 extends over 15 amino acids. Germline V CDR1 and CDR2: SGDLS, YYNGEE. V lost 4 bases and J lost 0, with 12 bases in between. The CDR3 reads CASSQTDTSTDTQYF. The CDR3 DNA reads TGTGCCAGCAGCCAGACAGATACTAGCACAGATACGCAGTATTTT.

This chain joins TRBV2 and TRBJ1-1; TRBD1 aligns across 7 bases. V trimming: 4 bases; J trimming: 7 bases; junction bases outside the gene matches: 9. CDR1 is SNHLY and CDR2 is FYNNEI in the germline V gene. The CDR3 consists of 14 residues. DNA for the CDR3: TGTGCCAGCAGTGGAGGCGGGGACAGTTATGAAGCTTTCTTT. Its protein product is CASSGGGDSYEAFF.

This chain joins TRBV2 and TRBJ2-7, with D maybe TRBD1 (7 bases). The CDR3 loop spans 16 amino acids. Per germline, CDR1 SNHLY and CDR2 FYNNEI. V lost 5 bases and J 7 bases, leaving 24 bases between the germline ends. The chain's CDR3 is CASSSEGGGQAGEQYF. The CDR3 DNA sequence: TGTGCCAGCAGTTCCGAAGGAGGGGGCCAGGCGGGGGAGCAGTACTTC.

This sequence joins TRBV6-5 and TRBJ1-2; D gene unclear. This CDR3 spans 16 amino acids. V shed 0 bases and J shed 3 bases, with 14 bases lying between them. CDR1 is MNHEY, CDR2 SVGAGI, per germline. The CDR3 reads CASSYSMRFSHYGYTF. In DNA, the CDR3 is TGTGCCAGCAGTTACTCGATGCGGTTTTCTCACTATGGCTACACCTTC.

The V gene is TRBV19, the J gene TRBJ2-7, with TRBD2 matching 9 bases. The germline gives CDR1 LNHDA, CDR2 SQIVND (reference sequence). CDR3 length: 14 residues. Trimming took 3 bases from V and 3 from J; bases not matched to a gene: 3. The CDR3 sequence: CASSISSGNYEQYF. As DNA, the CDR3 is TGTGCCAGTAGTATTTCTAGCGGGAACTACGAGCAGTACTTC.

This chain joins TRBV7-3 and TRBJ2-5; 10 nucleotides align to TRBD1. Germline trimming cut 5 bases from V and 2 bases from J; bases unmatched to any gene: 14. The CDR3 length is 18 residues. The germline gives CDR1 SGHTA, CDR2 FQGTGA. The CDR3 bases are TGTGCCAGCAGCCCACTCGGGGGGACAGGGGTCCCTCAAGAGACCCAGTACTTC. Protein: CASSPLGGTGVPQETQYF. Looking up the rest from reference TRBV7-3 and TRBJ2-5 gives the full variable domain: GAGVSQTPSNKVTEKGKYVELRCDPISGHTALYWYRQSLGQGPEFLIYFQGTGAADDSGLPNDRFFAVRPEGSVSTLKIQRTERGDSAVYLCASSPLGGTGVPQETQYFGPGTRLLVL.

The rearrangement links TRBV29-1 to TRBJ2-5; D uncertain. From germline, CDR1 is SQVTM and CDR2 ANQGSEA. The CDR3 is 14 amino acids. V gave up 4 bases and J gave up 5 bases, with 17 bases separating them. In DNA, the CDR3 is TGCAGCGTTGCTCCCGCCAGCGCCATGGAGACCCAGTACTTC. Protein sequence: CSVAPASAMETQYF.

This rearrangement joins TRBV18 to TRBJ2-7, with D possibly being TRBD1 (5 bases). The germline V and J ends were trimmed by 4 bases and 7 bases, with 20 bases remaining between them. The CDR3 runs to 15 residues. Germline loops: CDR1 KGHSH, CDR2 LQKENI. CDR3 DNA sequence: TGTGCCAGCTCACTGGGCTCAGGGTCCCTCCTGGAGCAGTACTTC. Its protein product is CASSLGSGSLLEQYF.

CDR3 amino acids: CASNRQGGTQYF. CDR3 sequence (DNA): TGTGCCAGCAACAGACAGGGGGGTACGCAGTATTTT. The rearrangement joins TRBV7-2 to TRBJ2-3; 9 nucleotides match TRBD1. The CDR3 contains 12 residues. V was pared by 7 bases and J by 8 bases, with 4 bases of the junction left unmatched. Germline assignment: CDR1 SGHTA and CDR2 FQGNSA.

The chain combines TRBV5-1 with TRBJ1-1; 8 bases align to TRBD1. Per germline, CDR1 SGHRS and CDR2 YFSETQ. Trimming took 0 bases from V and 7 from J; bases not matched to a gene: 17. The CDR3 extends over 18 amino acids. The CDR3 region is CASSLAGPGTGRPIEAFF. CDR3 DNA sequence: TGCGCCAGCAGCTTGGCTGGACCCGGGACAGGACGTCCGATTGAAGCTTTCTTT.

V usage is TRBV18 and J usage is TRBJ1-1, with TRBD1 matching over 8 bases. Looked up from germline, CDR1 is KGHSH and CDR2 is LQKENI. This CDR3 is built from 11 residues. J was trimmed by 8 bases and V by 5 bases; bases with no gene match: 1. The CDR3 DNA follows: TGTGCCAGCTCATGGGACAGGGAAGCTTTCTTT. Protein: CASSWDREAFF.

This clone showed up just a few times. DNA for the CDR3: TGCGCCAGCAGCTTTGAGGTAAACACTGAAGCTTTCTTT. Its protein is CASSFEVNTEAFF. The genes are TRBV5-1 and TRBJ1-1; D remains ambiguous. Trimming cost V 2 bases and J 2 bases, with 7 bases left between them. This CDR3 region has 13 residues. The germline gives CDR1 SGHRS, CDR2 YFSETQ.

The CDR3 nucleotides are TGTGCCAGCAGCCACTCGACAGGGGGCTATCAGCCCCAGCATTTT. This encodes CASSHSTGGYQPQHF. The chain couples TRBV3-1 (or the pseudogene TRBV3-2) to TRBJ1-5, with TRBD1 matching over 10 bases. Germline CDR1 and CDR2: LGHDT and YNNKEL (reference sequence). Trimming cost V 3 bases and J 5 bases; bases outside gene matches: 4. This CDR3 has 15 amino acids.

The V call is TRBV29-1, the J call TRBJ2-7; weak D call: TRBD2 (6 bases). Trimming removed 0 bases at V and 3 bases at J, with 12 bases between. The CDR3 spans 14 residues. Germline V CDR1 and CDR2: SQVTM, ANQGSEA. The CDR3 here is CSVEDRVGGYEQYF. CDR3 coding DNA: TGCAGCGTTGAAGATCGAGTGGGGGGCTACGAGCAGTACTTC.

This clone was found a few times. The chain uses TRBV30 and TRBJ2-7; weak D call: TRBD2 (5 bases). The germline V gene has CDR1 GTSNPN and CDR2 SVGIG (reference sequence). Trimming removed 0 bases from V and 2 bases from J, with 14 bases in between. The CDR3 covers 15 residues. The CDR3 here is CAWSVTFSATYEQYF. CDR3 in DNA: TGTGCCTGGAGTGTAACTTTTAGCGCCACCTACGAGCAGTACTTC.

The V and J genes are TRBV19 and TRBJ1-6; 7 positions match TRBD1. This CDR3 is built from 15 residues. CDR1 is LNHDA and CDR2 is SQIVND in the germline V gene (reference sequence). The V and J ends lost 3 bases and 6 bases, in that order; junction bases with no gene match: 5. CDR3 coding DNA: TGTGCCAGTAGTATTGAGGGGGACAGTAATTCACCCCTCCACTTT. Its protein is CASSIEGDSNSPLHF.

This clone was detected only a few times. This chain joins TRBV28 and TRBJ2-7; 7 bases map to TRBD1. The CDR3 length is 13 residues. Germline V gene data show CDR1 as MDHEN and CDR2 as SYDVKM. The trim removed 6 bases at V and 1 base at J, leaving 3 bases unmatched. The CDR3: CASRGTESYEQYF. The CDR3 coding sequence is TGTGCCAGCAGGGGGACAGAGTCCTACGAGCAGTACTTC.

The V call is TRBV4-2, the J call TRBJ1-2, with 9 bases lining up with TRBD1. Germline CDR1 LGHNA, CDR2 YNFKEQ. Losses at the gene ends were 0 bases for V and 4 bases for J; bases not matched to a gene: 6. This CDR3 is built from 16 residues. The chain's CDR3 is CASSQEGGQGLYGYTF. The CDR3 DNA is TGTGCCAGCAGCCAAGAGGGGGGACAGGGCCTCTATGGCTACACCTTC.

The CDR3: CASGSFRTGTGVVSNQPQHF. In DNA form, the CDR3 reads TGTGCTAGTGGCTCCTTCCGGACAGGGACGGGGGTTGTGAGCAATCAGCCCCAGCATTTT. The chain recombines TRBV12-5 with TRBJ1-5, with 8 bases aligning to TRBD1. V shed 6 bases, J shed 1 base, and the junction held 20 bases outside the gene matches. CDR3 length equals 20 residues. Germline values: CDR1 LGHNT, CDR2 FRNRAP. Drawing the rest from reference TRBV12-5 and TRBJ1-5, the complete variable domain is DARVTQTPRHKVTEMGQEVTMRCQPILGHNTVFWYRQTMMQGLELLAYFRNRAPLDDSGMPKDRFSAEMPDATLATLKIQPSEPRDSAVYFCASGSFRTGTGVVSNQPQHFGDGTRLSIL.

The sample holds one count of this clone. The chain uses TRBV5-1 and TRBJ1-2, with 9 bases identical to TRBD1. The CDR3 consists of 15 residues. Germline V CDR1 and CDR2: SGHRS, YFSETQ. The J segment lost 2 bases and the V segment lost 3 bases, leaving 5 bases of the junction unmatched. The CDR3 nucleotides are TGCGCCAGCAGCTCCCGGGACAGGGCCAACTATGGCTACACCTTC. It translates to CASSSRDRANYGYTF.